What follows describes a single T cell receptor (beta chain). Antigen unknown. Sequencing of TCR beta was undertaken in CD8+ and CD4+ T cells derived from blood. The multiple sclerosis controls comprised treatment-naive patients whose relapsing-remitting disease was stable or active. The data originate from a study of CD8 T cells in Susac syndrome. This CDR3 is built from 11 residues. The ends were cut back, 7 bases at V and 9 bases at J, with 10 bases in the middle. CDR1 is LNHDA, CDR2 SQIVND, per germline (reference sequence). It was with random hexamers that roughly 0.45 to 1 ug RNA was reverse transcribed. MiXCR was run by TCRdb on the immunoSEQ multiplex PCR reads, yielding one entry per CDR3 protein. In the table there are around 270,000 distinct CDR3 sequences, approximately 91% of which are singletons. Whole-study findings and limits: It was acknowledged in the study that its TCR sequencing and HLA analysis involved a relatively small number of individuals.

The clonotype was recovered from a human donor with multiple sclerosis. The sequencing input was CD8+ T cells from PBMCs. This chain uses TRBV19 with TRBJ2-1; perhaps TRBD1 as D (5 bases). For the CDR3, the DNA is TGTGCCAGTACGCAGGGTCTTGAGCAGTTCTTC. It is translated as CASTQGLEQFF. Drawing the rest from reference TRBV19 and TRBJ2-1, the complete variable domain is DGGITQSPKYLFRKEGQNVTLSCEQNLNHDAMYWYRQDPGQGLRLIYYSQIVNDFQKGDIAEGYSVSREKKESFPLTVTSAQKNPTAFYLCASTQGLEQFFGPGTRLTVL.